This T cell receptor (beta chain) was captured in a study of cytomegalovirus exposure and HLA in healthy donors (dated 2017 in TCRdb). Broadly, across the study: An earlier analysis of 587 of the donors reported about 300 Gb of sequence data and 117 million unique TCR beta sequences obtained from approximately 180 million T cells. Roughly 300 gigabases of sequencing data and approximately 92 million unique TCR sequences made up an early release that covered 500 to 650 HLA-typed donors. Alongside the repertoire data, information on donor age, sex, ethnicity and CMV serostatus was compiled. Rather than using new phenotypic data, the later analysis identified candidate immune exposures from TCR beta sequences and from how often those sequences occurred across donors. The aim of the study was to test whether cataloging public T cell receptors could identify signatures of past pathogen exposure. Across about 370 genotyped donors of the cohort, an average of roughly 250,000 unique TCR beta nucleotide sequences per donor were sequenced, and approximately 17% of those sequences were non-productive. Because of strong linkage in the cohort, four to six DR-DQ haplotypes were treated as single units for association and clustering. Both class I and class II loci were covered by HLA typing, at four-digit resolution. A separate validation cohort of 100 to 150 different subjects was used in addition to the roughly 720-subject first cohort. An earlier analysis of around 640 of the donors used high-throughput TCR beta sequencing to judge whether each TCR beta V gene segment behaved as functional or pseudogenic. Typing coverage differed by locus: A, B, C, DRB1 and DQB1 were typed in roughly 620-630 donors, DQA1 in roughly 510, DPA1 in 600 to 610, and DPB1 in roughly 450. Genome-wide SNP genotypes for about 55% of the roughly 670 donors were used in a later genetic analysis, which treated that subset as a discovery cohort. To study patterns of TCR occurrence, a later analysis re-analyzed previously published TCR beta repertoires from around 660 donors and added high-resolution HLA genotyping. Using immunosequencing, the study profiled T cell repertoires from 666 subjects and related those repertoires to cytomegalovirus serostatus. To predict cytomegalovirus infection status, the study brought together high-throughput TCR immunosequencing, statistical association of individual TCRs with disease status, and machine learning. All discovery cohort repertoires had been generated on a single sequencing platform. Of the roughly 400 genotyped donors, around 81% fell in the genetic ancestry cluster associated with self-reported Caucasian donors.

The cohort comprised approximately 700 healthy bone marrow donors. At the time of sampling, every cohort member was nominally healthy, though immune exposures that went unrecorded were likely present. The donor was CMV seronegative and was included in the group of 352 seronegative cohort members. Each donor provided a peripheral blood sample, and peripheral blood mononuclear cells were used for TCR beta sequencing. Genomic DNA was extracted from the blood cell samples with the Qiagen DNeasy Blood Extraction Kit. The paper as a whole reports these results and caveats: Three of the identified cytomegalovirus-associated TCR beta chains were confirmed in vitro to be specific for cytomegalovirus antigens. In an earlier analysis of more than 450 of the donors, most TCR beta V segments were observed in productive rearrangements about 87% or about 30% of the time, broadly matching IMGT annotations. In a later analysis, TCR association rates were found to vary across HLA loci, with the most associated TCRs seen for DRB1 alleles and the fewest for HLA-C alleles. The classifier was reported to diagnose cytomegalovirus status with high specificity and sensitivity in both the original cohort and the validation cohort. Several of the top co-occurrence clusters appeared to be linked to parvovirus B19, influenza, CMV and Epstein-Barr virus, according to a later analysis. In a later analysis, most CMV-associated TCR beta chains were found to appear HLA-restricted, with HLA associations seemingly driven largely by CMV exposure. The authors suggested that the approach could potentially be extended to other disease states and immunological phenotypes. Because HLA typing was unavailable for some donors at each locus, only the typed subset was used in association tests. The only immune exposure information available for the cohort was CMV serostatus. A further reported finding was that TCR beta sequences accurately predicted the HLA-A and HLA-B alleles for most subjects in the first cohort. In this cohort, only TCR beta chains were sequenced, and detectable features were limited by the absence of alpha or paired-chain data. Most TCR sequences were seen in very few donors, while some public TCRs were found in many individuals. In a later genetic analysis, fewer N-insertions in productive TCRs were reported among donors in an Asian-associated ancestry cluster than the 666-donor mean. The 87-base-pair reads could not distinguish some IMGT-functional V segments, including TRBV6-2 and TRBV6-3, so those segments were excluded. The earlier analysis of 450 to 700 of the donors excluded 15 to 20 rarely observed V segments, including chromosome 9 orphons, because counts were too low. The sequencing pipeline was judged likely to have produced a cluster of highly shared sequence variants as a technical artifact. Sequencing depth was assumed to be roughly uniform across donors in the presence/absence analyses, though that assumption may not hold. A later genetic analysis associated a missense DCLRE1C variant with V-gene and J-gene trimming of TCR beta chains, and an independent cohort replicated the association. Assigning TCR associations to individual alleles was difficult when HLA alleles, especially DR and DQ, strongly co-occurred. In a later analysis, HLA-associated TCR beta chains were found to be more clonally expanded and to have lower generation probabilities than equally common non-associated chains. Correlated functional status among segregating V segments might be attributable to linkage disequilibrium, but an unknown experimental factor could not be ruled out. The study listed 150 to 200 TCR beta chains as associated with cytomegalovirus. At a false discovery rate of 0.05, a later analysis linked around 17,000 TCR beta sequences to specific HLA alleles.

The germline V gene sets CDR1 to MDHEN and CDR2 to SYDVKM. V loses 7 bases at its end and J loses 4 bases; junction bases beyond the gene matches: 11. From the cysteine up to the phenylalanine, the CDR3 has a length of 15 residues. Only the CDR3 region is kept as DNA, spanning 45 bases read in frame from base 1. Regarding this clone: What this receptor recognizes is not known. The input lacks base qualities; no much larger clone sits a single base away.

Libraries were made using the immunoSEQ multiplex PCR assay. For the multiplex PCR, a mixture combining 60 forward primers for TCR Vbeta segments and 13 reverse primers for TCR Jbeta segments was used. The CDR3 region of rearranged TCR beta genes was amplified from genomic DNA by a multiplex PCR assay. On the Illumina HiSeq System, the amplified TCR beta libraries were sequenced as 87-base-pair reads. The authors' analysis ran thus. A later analysis tallied 80 million to 95 million unique TCR beta chains across the 666 repertoires, and around 9.9 million of those chains were shared by two or more donors. To remove PCR and sequencing errors, raw reads were error-corrected and collapsed into unique sequences using a nearest-neighbor algorithm that merged closely related sequences. Alignment of CDR3 sequences to IMGT reference sequences was used to assign V, D and J gene segments. For a sequence to be retained, a match of at least six nucleotides to both a V gene segment and a J gene segment was required. A rearrangement was called productive if the CDR3 had no stop codons and remained in frame with V and J, and every other rearrangement was called non-productive. Following IMGT convention, CDR3 was defined as the stretch from the second conserved V-encoded cysteine to the conserved J-encoded phenylalanine. The earlier analysis of some 600 of the donors excluded sequences that lacked an unambiguous match to a single V gene segment. In an earlier analysis of 587 of the donors, a V segment was called functional when productive rearrangements were above 56.7%, and segregating when the standard deviation between donors exceeded 5%. To diagnose cytomegalovirus status from the catalog of TCR beta chain sequences, a statistical classification framework was built. In a later analysis, TCR nucleotide sequences were compared against IMGT/GENE-DB human TR gene sequences so that V and J genes could be assigned. The TCRdist pipeline was used in a later analysis to assign CDR3 sequences and most-parsimonious VDJ recombination scenarios. In a later analysis, each TCR beta chain was defined by its CDR3 amino acid sequence together with its V-gene family, and reads without a unique V-gene family were excluded. To address suspected cross-contamination and a sequencing artifact, a later analysis removed roughly 580 highly shared, low-generation-probability nucleotide sequences. For each public chain, a later analysis derived a clonal expansion index from normalized ranks of inferred template counts within each repertoire. In a later analysis, generation probabilities were computed with a VDJ recombination model fitted to out-of-frame rearrangements, and the resulting probabilities were checked against IGoR. A later analysis scored TCR-TCR, TCR-HLA and TCR-CMV co-occurrence with hypergeometric tests, applying a repertoire-size bias correction to TCR pairs. In a later analysis, false discovery rates were estimated by permuting HLA or CMV assignments 20 times. A later analysis grouped co-occurring TCRs with DBSCAN, adding TCRdist sequence similarity when clustering within HLA-allele-positive subsets. For co-occurrence clustering, repertoires with fewer than 30,000 or more than 120,000 public chains were excluded, along with about five repertoires with anomalous nucleotide sharing. TCRdb retrieved this table from immuneACCESS and kept in-frame rearrangements only. Not all clones are present; in checked studies, unresolved V genes account for under half, and no reason is known for the remainder. The V and J calls and clone size are taken from that table; D and trimming were inferred from the DNA. The sample yields 100,000 to 150,000 clones; roughly 78% were counted once. 3% to 4.5% of the sample comes from the top ten.

The V and J segments used are TRBV28 and TRBJ2-5; 8 bases in between match TRBD2. The source of this sequence is a man aged 25 to 45 in good health and CMV-seronegative. The sequencing sample was made of PBMCs. The DNA sequence is TGTGCCAGCACGATTTCGGGGGGGCGCTTAGAGACCCAGTACTTC. It translates to CASTISGGRLETQYF.